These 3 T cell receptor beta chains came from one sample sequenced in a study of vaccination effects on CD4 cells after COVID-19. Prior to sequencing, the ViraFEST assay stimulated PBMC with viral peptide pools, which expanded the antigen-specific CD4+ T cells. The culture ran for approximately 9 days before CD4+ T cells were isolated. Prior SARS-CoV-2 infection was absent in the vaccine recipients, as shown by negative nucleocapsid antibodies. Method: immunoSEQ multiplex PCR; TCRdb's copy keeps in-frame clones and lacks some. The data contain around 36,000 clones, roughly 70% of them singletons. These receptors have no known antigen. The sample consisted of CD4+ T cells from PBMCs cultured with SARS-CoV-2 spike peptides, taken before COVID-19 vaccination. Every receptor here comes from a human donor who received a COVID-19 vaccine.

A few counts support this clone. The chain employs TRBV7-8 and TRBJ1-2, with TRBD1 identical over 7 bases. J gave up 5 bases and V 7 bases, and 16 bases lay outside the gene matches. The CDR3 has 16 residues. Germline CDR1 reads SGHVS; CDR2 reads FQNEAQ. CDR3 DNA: TGTGCCAGCATCCCGGGGGTACAGGGGTGGGAGTATGGCTACACCTTC. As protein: CASIPGVQGWEYGYTF.

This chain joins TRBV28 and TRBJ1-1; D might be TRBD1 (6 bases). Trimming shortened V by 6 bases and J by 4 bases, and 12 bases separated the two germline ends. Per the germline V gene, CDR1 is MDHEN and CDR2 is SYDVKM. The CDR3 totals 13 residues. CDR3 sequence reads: CASRSQGSTEAFF. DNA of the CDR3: TGTGCCAGCAGATCTCAGGGGAGCACTGAAGCTTTCTTT.

This CDR3 is CASSPLGTVYGYTF. In DNA form, the CDR3 reads TGTGCCAGCTCACCACTAGGGACGGTTTATGGCTACACCTTC. The chain carries TRBV18 and TRBJ1-2; a weak D match, TRBD1 (5 bases). Per the germline V gene, CDR1 is KGHSH and CDR2 is LQKENI. This CDR3 contains 14 residues. Trimming shortened V by 1 base and J by 5 bases, and 11 bases separated the two germline ends.